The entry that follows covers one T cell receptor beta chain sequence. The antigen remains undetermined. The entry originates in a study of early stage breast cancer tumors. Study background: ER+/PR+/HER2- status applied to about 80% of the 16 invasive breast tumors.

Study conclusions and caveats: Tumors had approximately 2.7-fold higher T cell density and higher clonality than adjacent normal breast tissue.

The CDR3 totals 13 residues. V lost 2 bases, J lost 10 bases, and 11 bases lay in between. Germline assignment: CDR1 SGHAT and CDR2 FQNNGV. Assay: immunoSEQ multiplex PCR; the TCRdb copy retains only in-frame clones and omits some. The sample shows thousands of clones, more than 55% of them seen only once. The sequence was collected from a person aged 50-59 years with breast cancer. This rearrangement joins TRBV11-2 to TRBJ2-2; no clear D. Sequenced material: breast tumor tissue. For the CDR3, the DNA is TGTGCCAGCAGCTTAACGGGCCGTGAGGAGCTGTTTTTT. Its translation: CASSLTGREELFF.